Listed below are T cell receptor beta chains from one sample, sequenced in a study of siplizumab effects on memory and regulatory T cells. Here immunoSEQ multiplex PCR was the method, and the copy in TCRdb shows in-frame clones only, minus some. This sample has about 48,000 clones, with roughly 90% found just once. Sequenced input: naive CD8+ T cells sorted from blood. Source of these receptors: a human donor in good health. The CDR3 runs from the conserved cysteine through the conserved F or W. A D gene is named only where the DNA matches it firmly. Size is omitted from some rows. Given values are once, few, many or a class for expanded clones.

TRBJ2-7 . . TRBV5-1 CASSYSIGRYEQYF TGCGCCAGCAGCTACTCGATCGGCCGTTACGAGCAGTACTTC
TRBJ2-1 TRBD1 . TRBV23-1 CASSHHQGATTYNEQFF TGCGCCAGCAGTCACCACCAGGGGGCGACCACATACAATGAGCAGTTCTTC
TRBJ2-7 TRBD1 few TRBV5-1 CAKWDRASYEQYF TGCGCCAAGTGGGACAGGGCTTCCTACGAGCAGTACTTC
TRBJ1-1 TRBD1 . TRBV4-1 CASSPAGGGLRLGAFF TGCGCCAGCAGCCCCGCAGGGGGCGGTTTGAGACTGGGAGCTTTCTTT
TRBJ2-5 TRBD2 . TRBV27 CASRPDGGAMAQETQYF TGTGCCAGCAGGCCAGACGGGGGGGCCATGGCCCAAGAGACCCAGTACTTC
TRBJ2-7 . . TRBV2 CASSLDSYEQYF TGTGCCAGCAGTTTAGACTCCTACGAGCAGTACTTC
TRBJ2-7 . . TRBV5-8 CASSFSQYEQYF TGTGCCAGCAGCTTTTCCCAGTACGAGCAGTACTTC
TRBJ2-3 . . TRBV12-5 CASGFHGRSVADTQYF TGTGCTAGTGGTTTTCACGGACGGAGTGTGGCAGATACGCAGTATTTT
TRBJ2-2 TRBD1 . TRBV14 CASSRYKTGANTGELFF TGTGCCAGCAGTCGTTACAAGACAGGGGCGAACACCGGGGAGCTGTTTTTT
TRBJ1-1 TRBD1 . TRBV6-5 CASSLGQTNTEAFF TGTGCCAGCAGTTTGGGACAGACGAACACTGAAGCTTTCTTT
TRBJ2-7 TRBD1 . TRBV6-1 CASRQDRGFPYEQYF TGTGCCAGCAGGCAGGACAGGGGTTTCCCCTACGAGCAGTACTTC
TRBJ2-5 . . TRBV5-4 CASSLLYSRGQETQYF TGTGCCAGCAGCTTATTATATTCTAGGGGCCAAGAGACCCAGTACTTC
TRBJ1-6 TRBD1 . TRBV11-2 CASRRTGGPNSPLHF TGTGCCAGCAGGAGAACAGGGGGCCCCAATTCACCCCTCCACTTT
TRBJ1-1 . . TRBV6-5 CASSYSTQSTEAFF TGTGCCAGCAGTTACTCGACCCAGAGCACTGAAGCTTTCTTT
TRBJ1-1 . . TRBV5-1 CASSLDFPVMNTEAFF TGCGCCAGCAGCTTGGACTTCCCAGTTATGAACACTGAAGCTTTCTTT
TRBJ2-1 TRBD2 . TRBV6-1 CASRDLAGPYNEQFF TGTGCCAGCAGAGACCTAGCGGGTCCGTACAATGAGCAGTTCTTC
TRBJ2-7 . . TRBV5-4 CASSPEVENYEQYF TGTGCCAGCAGCCCCGAGGTGGAGAACTACGAGCAGTACTTC
TRBJ2-7 . . TRBV5-4 CASSLGEGLEQYF TGTGCCAGCAGCTTGGGGGAAGGTCTCGAGCAGTACTTC
TRBJ2-5 . . TRBV18 CASSPRILGGGFQETQYF TGTGCCAGCTCACCAAGAATTTTAGGAGGAGGATTCCAAGAGACCCAGTACTTC
TRBJ1-1 . . TRBV6-5 CASSVSGDEDTEAFF TGTGCCAGCAGTGTGTCAGGGGATGAGGACACTGAAGCTTTCTTT
TRBJ2-5 TRBD2 . TRBV4-1 CASSPGGLAGETQYF TGCGCCAGCAGCCCCGGGGGACTAGCGGGAGAGACCCAGTACTTC
TRBJ1-2 . few TRBV5-1 CASSLSAGYGYTF TGCGCCAGCAGCTTGTCGGCCGGCTATGGCTACACCTTC
TRBJ2-2 TRBD1 . TRBV29-1 CSVEGDRVANTGELFF TGCAGCGTTGAGGGGGACAGGGTAGCGAACACCGGGGAGCTGTTTTTT
TRBJ2-1 TRBD2 . TRBV5-1 CASSLLAGGQDEQFF TGCGCCAGCAGCCTCCTAGCGGGGGGGCAGGATGAGCAGTTCTTC
TRBJ2-5 TRBD1 . TRBV19 CASSMGGGTGADF TGTGCCAGTAGTATGGGCGGGGGGACAGGGGCGGACTTC
TRBJ2-7 . . TRBV10-3 CAISELPTYEQYF TGTGCCATCAGTGAATTGCCTACCTACGAGCAGTACTTC
TRBJ2-7 . . TRBV6-4 CAMPPLCASLEQYF TGTGCCATGCCCCCCCTTTGCGCCTCCCTAGAGCAGTACTTC
TRBJ2-2 . . TRBV7-7 CASSLAGTNTGELFF TGTGCTAGCAGCTTAGCCGGGACGAACACCGGGGAGCTGTTTTTT
TRBJ2-5 . . TRBV6-5 CASYTQAGETQYF TGTGCCAGCTACACGCAAGCGGGAGAGACCCAGTACTTC
TRBJ2-1 . . TRBV7-9 CASRDPLGSDEQFF TGTGCCAGCAGGGACCCCCTAGGTTCAGATGAGCAGTTCTTC
TRBJ2-7 . once TRBV19 CASSIVVAYEQYF TGTGCCAGTAGTATCGTGGTAGCCTACGAGCAGTACTTC
TRBJ2-3 TRBD2 once TRBV7-8 CASSSVSGGLSTDTQYF TGTGCCAGCAGCTCGGTTAGCGGGGGCCTTAGCACAGATACGCAGTATTTT
TRBJ2-2 . . TRBV7-6 CASSLAPLATDSELFF TGTGCCAGCAGCTTAGCCCCCCTAGCTACTGATTCGGAGCTGTTTTTT
TRBJ2-2 . once TRBV19 CASSRRGPRENTGELFF TGTGCCAGTAGTAGGAGAGGACCCAGGGAGAACACCGGGGAGCTGTTTTTT
TRBJ2-5 TRBD2 . TRBV4-1 CASSQLAGEETQYF TGCGCCAGCAGCCAACTAGCGGGAGAGGAGACCCAGTACTTC
TRBJ2-4 . . TRBV18 CASSYLQSSDLAKNIQYF TGTGCCAGCTCATATTTGCAGAGCTCTGATTTAGCCAAAAACATTCAGTACTTC
TRBJ2-5 TRBD2 . TRBV25-1 CASSDPKTSGVQETQYF TGTGCCAGCAGTGACCCCAAGACTAGCGGAGTACAAGAGACCCAGTACTTC
TRBJ2-5 TRBD2 . TRBV9 CASSLEELAGRETQYF TGTGCCAGCAGCCTAGAGGAGCTAGCGGGGCGAGAGACCCAGTACTTC
TRBJ2-7 . . TRBV6-5 CASSYGGTREQYF TGTGCCAGCAGTTACGGGGGGACGAGAGAGCAGTACTTC
TRBJ2-3 TRBD1 . TRBV12-5 CASGGQAKATDTQYF TGTGCTAGTGGGGGACAGGCCAAAGCAACAGATACGCAGTATTTT
TRBJ2-2 . . TRBV6-6 CASSPQGSYSGELFF TGTGCCAGCAGTCCGCAGGGCTCCTATTCCGGGGAGCTGTTTTTT